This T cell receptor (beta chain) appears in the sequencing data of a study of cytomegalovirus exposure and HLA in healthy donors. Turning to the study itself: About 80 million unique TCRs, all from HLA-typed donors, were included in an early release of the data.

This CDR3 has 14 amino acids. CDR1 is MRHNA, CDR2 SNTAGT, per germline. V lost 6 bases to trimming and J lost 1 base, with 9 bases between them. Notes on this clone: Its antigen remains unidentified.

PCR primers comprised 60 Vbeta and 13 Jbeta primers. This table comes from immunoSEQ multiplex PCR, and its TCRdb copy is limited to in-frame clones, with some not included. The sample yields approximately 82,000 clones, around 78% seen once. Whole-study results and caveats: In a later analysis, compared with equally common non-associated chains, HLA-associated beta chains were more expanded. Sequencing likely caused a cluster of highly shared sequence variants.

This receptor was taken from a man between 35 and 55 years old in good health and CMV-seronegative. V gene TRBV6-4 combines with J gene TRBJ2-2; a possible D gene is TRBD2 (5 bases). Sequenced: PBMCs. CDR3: CASSGDQNTGELFF. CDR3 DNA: TGTGCCAGCAGCGGGGATCAGAACACCGGGGAGCTGTTTTTT.